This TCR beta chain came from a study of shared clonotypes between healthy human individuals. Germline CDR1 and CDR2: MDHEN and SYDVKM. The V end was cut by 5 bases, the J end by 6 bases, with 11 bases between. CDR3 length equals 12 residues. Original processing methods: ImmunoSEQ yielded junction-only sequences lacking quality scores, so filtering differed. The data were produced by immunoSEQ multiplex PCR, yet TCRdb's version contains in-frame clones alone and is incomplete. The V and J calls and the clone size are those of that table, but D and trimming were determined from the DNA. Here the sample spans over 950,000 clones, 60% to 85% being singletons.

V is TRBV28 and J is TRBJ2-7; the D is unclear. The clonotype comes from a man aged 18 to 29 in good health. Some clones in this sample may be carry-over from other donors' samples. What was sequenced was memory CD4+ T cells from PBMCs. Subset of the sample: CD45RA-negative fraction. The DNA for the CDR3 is TGTGCCAGCAGTAACTCAAATGGCGAGCAGTACTTC. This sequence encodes CASSNSNGEQYF.